The 19 T cell receptor beta chains below were found in one sample sequenced in a study of shared clonotypes between healthy human individuals (dated by TCRdb to about 2020). The protocol used for the library was the immunoSEQ multiplex PCR assay. Held by TCRdb, this immuneACCESS table contains in-frame sequences only and omits some clones. Under half of the omission traces to an unresolved V gene where checked; the cause of the rest is unknown. The sample has approximately 500,000 clones on record, approximately 84% of them singletons. Together, the top ten hold roughly 13% of the sample. Sequences were obtained from PBMCs. The receptors shown here come from a woman aged 40 to 50 in good health. Some clones in this sample may be carry-over from other donors' samples.

The CDR3 DNA reads as TGTGCCAGTAGTAAAACCGGGACAGGGACCTACGAGCAGTACTTC. As protein: CASSKTGTGTYEQYF. J is TRBJ2-7 and V is TRBV19, with 9 bases fitting TRBD1. Germline trimming cut 4 bases from V and 2 bases from J; bases unmatched to any gene: 6. The germline V gene encodes CDR1 LNHDA and CDR2 SQIVND (reference sequence). CDR3 size: 15 residues.

V usage is TRBV5-1 and J usage is TRBJ2-1, with 11 bases lining up with TRBD2. Trimming at V came to 4 bases and at J to 6 bases, leaving 18 bases not matched to a gene. The CDR3 loop spans 19 amino acids. Germline V gives CDR1 SGHRS, CDR2 YFSETQ. CDR3 region: CASSPGYSGRALYLNEQFF. CDR3 coding DNA: TGCGCCAGCAGCCCCGGGTATAGCGGGAGGGCCTTGTATCTCAATGAGCAGTTCTTC.

This clone turned up a few times. The V gene is TRBV2, the J gene TRBJ2-7, with 7 bases that match TRBD2. The V and J ends lost 7 bases and 7 bases, in that order; junction bases with no gene match: 4. Germline lookup yields CDR1 SNHLY and CDR2 FYNNEI. This CDR3 spans 11 amino acids. The CDR3 nucleotides are TGTGCCAGCATGGGGGGGAGGGAGCAGTACTTC. Residues: CASMGGREQYF. Complete variable domain (other parts from reference TRBV2 and TRBJ2-7): EPEVTQTPSHQVTQMGQEVILRCVPISNHLYFYWYRQILGQKVEFLVSFYNNEISEKSEIFDDQFSVERPDGSNFTLKIRSTKLEDSAMYFCASMGGREQYFGPGTRLTVT.

The genes are TRBV28 and TRBJ1-2; D not resolved. The V end lost 5 bases, the J end lost 5 bases, and 6 bases lay between the germline ends. Germline CDR1 is MDHEN and CDR2 is SYDVKM. The CDR3 is 11 amino acids. CDR3 coding DNA: TGTGCCAGCAGTACAACATATGGCTACACCTTC. Protein: CASSTTYGYTF.

In this sample, this clone turned up once. The V and J genes are TRBV2 and TRBJ2-7, with TRBD2 matching 12 bases. From germline, CDR1 is SNHLY and CDR2 FYNNEI. The CDR3 covers 16 residues. Trimming took 7 bases from V and 3 from J; bases not matched to a gene: 10. The CDR3 spells CASKERTSGNIYEQYF. The CDR3 DNA follows: TGTGCCAGCAAGGAAAGGACTAGCGGGAATATCTACGAGCAGTACTTC.

The V gene is TRBV5-1, the J gene TRBJ2-5, with 7 bases identical to TRBD1. CDR1 and CDR2 from the germline V gene are SGHRS and YFSETQ. After removal of 2 bases from V and 5 bases from J, the junction contained 3 bases not matched to a gene. CDR3 size: 13 residues. The CDR3 DNA is TGCGCCAGCAGCTTCTTAGGGGGCGAGACCCAGTACTTC. It translates to CASSFLGGETQYF.

The rearrangement uses TRBV7-9 and TRBJ2-3; 11 bases match TRBD2. CDR3 length equals 16 residues. Per germline, CDR1 SEHNR and CDR2 FQNEAQ (reference sequence). V trimming: 5 bases; J trimming: 5 bases; junction bases outside the gene matches: 9. DNA of the CDR3: TGTGCCAGCAGCCAGTCTAGCGGGAGGTATCAAGATACGCAGTATTTT. Protein: CASSQSSGRYQDTQYF.

Concerning this clone: This likely stems from a read error, as it lies one base from a far larger clone. The rearrangement joins TRBV7-6 to TRBJ1-1, with D possibly TRBD1 on 6 matching bases. Germline CDR1 is SGHVS and CDR2 is FNYEAQ. CDR3 length: 15 residues. V lost 1 base to trimming and J lost 9 bases, with 18 bases between them. CDR3 DNA sequence: TGTGCCAGCAGCTTAGAGCTGGAGATGGGGGGCCAAGCTTTCTTT. Amino acids: CASSLELEMGGQAFF.

This chain links TRBV19 with TRBJ1-1; D gene unclear. CDR3 length: 11 residues. Germline V gene lookup returns CDR1 LNHDA and CDR2 SQIVND (reference sequence). Trimming took off 5 bases at V and 11 bases at J, with 12 bases between the two ends. For the CDR3, the DNA is TGTGCCAGTAGTGAGTCCTTAAAGGCTTTCTTT. Protein sequence: CASSESLKAFF.

J is TRBJ1-1 and V is TRBV7-2, with D uncertain. The length of the CDR3 is 14 residues. The V end was cut by 5 bases, the J end by 4 bases, with 14 bases between. Germline CDR1 is SGHTA and CDR2 is FQGNSA. Here the CDR3 reads CASSPKVGVTEAFF. CDR3 in DNA: TGTGCCAGCAGCCCCAAGGTGGGAGTCACTGAAGCTTTCTTT.

The V call is TRBV11-3, the J call TRBJ1-3; D possibly corresponds to TRBD1 (6 bases). V lost 4 bases and J 0 bases, leaving 10 bases between the germline ends. The CDR3 is 15 amino acids. CDR1 and CDR2 (germline): SGHNT, YENEEA. The CDR3 DNA reads TGTGCCAGCAGCTCTGGACAGAGCTCTGGAAACACCATATATTTT. As protein: CASSSGQSSGNTIYF.

A single count supports this clone. With only one base between it and a far larger clone, this is likely a read error. This rearrangement joins TRBV5-1 to TRBJ2-5; TRBD2 matches 7 bases. The CDR3 totals 15 residues. V shed 6 bases and J 9 bases; nucleotides not matched to a gene: 17. Germline V CDR1 and CDR2: SGHRS, YFSETQ. CDR3 sequence reads: CASTNWGGSGEAQYF. CDR3 nucleotide sequence: TGCGCCAGCACCAATTGGGGCGGGAGTGGGGAGGCCCAGTACTTC.

Only one count was recorded for this clone. This sample also contains other DNA sequences that code for the same CDR3. DNA of the CDR3: TGTGCCAGCAGCCAAGATCTCGGGAACTATGGCTACACCTTC. It translates to CASSQDLGNYGYTF. The V call is TRBV4-2, the J call TRBJ1-2; D is undetermined. Germline V gives CDR1 LGHNA, CDR2 YNFKEQ. The CDR3 has 14 residues. Deletions cut 0 bases from V and 2 bases from J, with 7 bases between.

The chain carries TRBV28 and TRBJ1-5; D remains ambiguous. The CDR3 covers 16 residues. From germline, CDR1 is MDHEN and CDR2 SYDVKM. Trimming cost V 3 bases and J 7 bases, with 19 bases left between them. The CDR3 DNA sequence: TGTGCCAGCAGTTTTTGGCTCACCGGATTGTCCCAGCCCCAGCATTTT. As protein: CASSFWLTGLSQPQHF.

Comment on this clone: Given a far larger clone just one base away, this is likely a sequencing read error. Other DNA sequences of this sample code for an identical CDR3. J is TRBJ2-2 and V is TRBV9; a weak D match, TRBD2 (5 bases). Germline V gene lookup returns CDR1 SGDLS and CDR2 YYNGEE. This CDR3 has 18 amino acids. Between the trimmed V and J ends, which lost 0 bases and 1 base, there was a span of 16 bases. CDR3 nucleotide sequence: TGTGCCAGCAGCGTAGCTATCGGACTGGCGGGGAACACCGGGGAGCTGTTTTTT. Translation: CASSVAIGLAGNTGELFF.

The rearrangement uses TRBV4-2 and TRBJ2-7; TRBD2 matches 11 bases. This CDR3 is built from 17 residues. Germline CDR1 is LGHNA and CDR2 is YNFKEQ. After removal of 3 bases from V and 2 bases from J, the junction contained 9 bases not matched to a gene. DNA of the CDR3: TGTGCCAGCAGCCAGGTAGCCGGGACTAGCGGTCCCTACGAGCAGTACTTC. Translation gives CASSQVAGTSGPYEQYF.

The rearrangement uses TRBV10-3 and TRBJ2-7; TRBD1 matches 9 bases. Trimming took 6 bases from V and 2 from J; bases not matched to a gene: 5. CDR1 and CDR2 from the germline V gene are ENHRY and SYGVKD. The CDR3 is 14 residues long. The CDR3 region has the DNA TGTGCCATCAGATCGGGACAGGGAACCTACGAGCAGTACTTC. Encoded protein: CAIRSGQGTYEQYF.

This chain connects TRBV6-5 to TRBJ2-3; the D gene is possibly TRBD2 (6 bases). This CDR3 has 14 amino acids. Trimming left V 6 bases short and J 0 bases short, with 10 bases between. Germline V gene data show CDR1 as MNHEY and CDR2 as SVGAGI. As DNA, the CDR3 is TGTGCCAGCAGGGTGGACTATAGCACAGATACGCAGTATTTT. Its protein is CASRVDYSTDTQYF.

This clone was observed a single time. The chain's CDR3 is CASSLRGLGTEAFF. CDR3 in DNA: TGTGCCAGCAGCTTGAGGGGTCTGGGCACTGAAGCTTTCTTT. The chain links TRBV7-9 to TRBJ1-1; maybe TRBD1 (5 bases). The germline gives CDR1 SEHNR, CDR2 FQNEAQ (reference sequence). The CDR3 is made up of 14 amino acids. The germline V and J ends were trimmed by 3 bases and 4 bases, with 12 bases remaining between them. The variable domain in full, completed from reference TRBV7-9 and TRBJ1-1, reads DTGVSQNPRHKITKRGQNVTFRCDPISEHNRLYWYRQTLGQGPEFLTYFQNEAQLEKSRLLSDRFSAERPKGSFSTLEIQRTEQGDSAMYLCASSLRGLGTEAFFGQGTRLTVV.